The present entry profiles one T cell receptor (beta chain) with its context. This entry belongs to a study of blood T cell repertoires in COVID-19. Study details: The samples span acute and convalescent COVID-19 from the United States, Italy and Spain.

The CDR3 length is 15 residues. Germline V CDR1 and CDR2: SEHNR, FQNEAQ (reference sequence). The V segment lost 5 bases and the J segment 4 bases; nucleotides outside the gene matches: 7. Repertoires were generated with immunoSEQ multiplex PCR, while TCRdb's copy carries only in-frame clones and drops some. The repertoire includes approximately 220,000 clones, around nine tenths of them detected once, and less than 4.5% sits in the top ten. The clonotype comes from a woman in her twenties or thirties with acute COVID-19. The sequencing input was PBMCs or T cells enriched from blood (not recorded which). The chain employs TRBV7-9 and TRBJ1-4; 7 bases agree with TRBD1. The CDR3 DNA follows: TGTGCCAGCAGCCCTCGGACAGGCGATAATGAAAAACTGTTTTTT. It codes for CASSPRTGDNEKLFF.